The 4 T cell receptor beta chains below all came from one sample that was sequenced in a study of cytomegalovirus exposure and HLA in healthy donors. The assay was immunoSEQ multiplex PCR, and TCRdb's table has in-frame clones only and misses some. The sample has roughly 80,000 clones; more than 85% are singletons. Material: PBMCs. These TCRs come from a man in his late teens or twenties in good health and CMV-seronegative.

This clone has just one count. V and J are TRBV7-2 and TRBJ2-1; 9 bases fit TRBD2. The CDR3 has 14 residues. V shed 5 bases, J shed 8 bases, and the junction held 7 bases outside the gene matches. Per the germline V gene, CDR1 is SGHTA and CDR2 is FQGNSA. CDR3 region: CASSRGGARDEQFF. For the CDR3, the DNA is TGTGCCAGCAGCCGCGGGGGGGCCAGGGATGAGCAGTTCTTC.

The genes are TRBV4-1 and TRBJ2-2; 8 bases agree with TRBD1. The V gene end was trimmed by 5 bases and the J gene end by 1 base; junction bases not matched to a gene: 6. The CDR3 covers 16 residues. CDR1 MGHRA and CDR2 YSYEKL come from the germline V gene. CDR3 sequence: CASSSPGTGNTGELFF. The CDR3 DNA sequence: TGCGCCAGCAGCAGTCCGGGGACAGGGAACACCGGGGAGCTGTTTTTT.

This chain uses TRBV2 with TRBJ1-4; TRBD1 might be the D (6 bases). This CDR3 region has 13 residues. The germline CDR1 and CDR2 sequences are SNHLY and FYNNEI. V was cut by 6 bases and J by 5 bases, with 10 bases left in between. The CDR3 DNA sequence: TGTGCCAGCAGGGGGGCAGGGAATGAAAAACTGTTTTTT. Residues: CASRGAGNEKLFF. Together with reference TRBV2 and TRBJ1-4, the CDR3 gives the full variable domain: EPEVTQTPSHQVTQMGQEVILRCVPISNHLYFYWYRQILGQKVEFLVSFYNNEISEKSEIFDDQFSVERPDGSNFTLKIRSTKLEDSAMYFCASRGAGNEKLFFGSGTQLSVL.

The V gene is TRBV4-1, the J gene TRBJ2-1, with TRBD2 matching over 11 bases. V lost 3 bases and J lost 7; bases outside the gene matches: 14. The CDR3 is made up of 18 amino acids. Germline V gene lookup returns CDR1 MGHRA and CDR2 YSYEKL. The CDR3 protein is CASSHWTLSGRASNEQFF. CDR3 bases: TGCGCCAGCAGCCATTGGACACTTAGCGGGAGGGCGTCTAATGAGCAGTTCTTC.